The 7 T cell receptor beta chains below were found in one sample sequenced in a study of cytomegalovirus exposure and HLA in healthy donors. Primers included in the PCR were 60 Vbeta and 13 Jbeta primers. Clones were sequenced by immunoSEQ multiplex PCR, and TCRdb holds only the in-frame ones, with some missing. The table lists more than 100,000 clones, roughly 68% of them singletons. Sequenced sample: PBMCs. The receptors come from a woman in her fifties or sixties in good health and CMV-seropositive.

The chain couples TRBV11-2 to TRBJ1-2; 7 bases map to TRBD1. Per germline, CDR1 SGHAT and CDR2 FQNNGV. The CDR3 covers 15 residues. The trim removed 3 bases at V and 5 bases at J, leaving 9 bases unmatched. CDR3 nucleotides: TGTGCCAGCAGCTTCGAACAGGGGCCACTATATGGCTACACCTTC. It encodes CASSFEQGPLYGYTF. The full variable domain, completed using reference TRBV11-2 and TRBJ1-2, is EAGVAQSPRYKIIEKRQSVAFWCNPISGHATLYWYQQILGQGPKLLIQFQNNGVVDDSQLPKDRFSAERLKGVDSTLKIQPAKLEDSAVYLCASSFEQGPLYGYTFGSGTRLTVV.

The chain combines TRBV6-6 with TRBJ2-5; D is undetermined. Trimming removed 5 bases at V and 4 bases at J, with 8 bases between. Germline loops: CDR1 MNHNY, CDR2 SVGAGI (reference sequence). CDR3 length: 12 amino acids. The CDR3 sequence: CASSPLSETQYF. As DNA, the CDR3 is TGTGCCAGCAGTCCCCTGTCAGAGACCCAGTACTTC.

The chain joins TRBV29-1 to TRBJ1-2; no clear D gene. The CDR3 has 13 amino acids. Trimming left V 0 bases short and J 5 bases short, with 10 bases between. Germline assignment: CDR1 SQVTM and CDR2 ANQGSEA. This CDR3 reads CSVEDLAAYGYTF. Here the CDR3 DNA reads TGCAGCGTTGAAGATCTGGCAGCGTATGGCTACACCTTC.

This clone occurred a few times. This sequence joins TRBV4-2 and TRBJ1-2; no clear D. This CDR3 has 13 residues. Trimming left V 0 bases short and J 5 bases short, with 7 bases between. Per the germline V gene, CDR1 is LGHNA and CDR2 is YNFKEQ. The CDR3 DNA follows: TGTGCCAGCAGCCAAGAAGGCAGGTATGGCTACACCTTC. Translation: CASSQEGRYGYTF.

A few counts support this clone. The rearrangement links TRBV6-6 to TRBJ1-6; 8 nucleotides agree with TRBD1. V trimming: 6 bases; J trimming: 9 bases; junction bases outside the gene matches: 10. The CDR3 is 15 amino acids. Germline V gene sequence: CDR1 MNHNY, CDR2 SVGAGI (reference sequence). The CDR3 is CASSSTGQGRSPLHF. The CDR3, as DNA: TGTGCCAGCAGCTCGACCGGACAGGGCCGTTCACCCCTCCACTTT.

The chain links TRBV11-2 to TRBJ1-1, with D tentatively TRBD1 (5 bases). V lost 3 bases and J 5 bases, leaving 13 bases between the germline ends. Germline V lookup: CDR1 SGHAT, CDR2 FQNNGV. The CDR3 has 14 residues. The CDR3 is CASSFRVDGTEAFF. The CDR3 DNA reads TGTGCCAGCAGCTTCAGGGTCGACGGAACTGAAGCTTTCTTT.

V and J are TRBV5-4 and TRBJ2-7, with a tentative D call TRBD2 (6 bases). V was shortened by 2 bases and J by 3 bases, with 15 bases between the two germline ends. The length of the CDR3 is 15 residues. Per germline, CDR1 SGHNT and CDR2 YYREEE (reference sequence). The CDR3 spells CASSFGGAVIYEQYF. The CDR3 bases are TGTGCCAGCAGCTTCGGGGGAGCGGTAATCTACGAGCAGTACTTC.